These T cell receptor beta chains were read from a single sample in a study of technical replicates of blood from a few donors. Sequenced by immunoSEQ multiplex PCR; TCRdb stores in-frame clones only, minus some. The sample holds 55,000 to 75,000 clones, 92% seen once. Sequencing was performed on T cells isolated from PBMCs. All receptors derive from a human donor in good health. The CDR3 runs from the conserved cysteine through the conserved F or W. Fields, in order: V gene, clone size, D gene, J gene, CDR3 protein, CDR3 DNA. The D gene is left open where the match is weak. A clone size is listed for some rows: how often the clone was seen (once, few, many), or a class if it is expanded.

>TRBV27|NA|NA|TRBJ2-3
CASREGRVPSTDTQYF
TGTGCCAGCAGGGAGGGACGGGTCCCTAGCACAGATACGCAGTATTTT
>TRBV6-6|NA|NA|TRBJ2-1
CASSYSGLGANEQFF
TGTGCCAGCAGTTACTCGGGTTTAGGAGCGAATGAGCAGTTCTTC
>TRBV5-5|NA|NA|TRBJ2-7
CASSLPGVYEQYF
TGTGCCAGCAGCCTCCCGGGGGTCTACGAGCAGTACTTC
>TRBV9|NA|NA|TRBJ2-7
CASSVASSYEQYF
TGTGCCAGCAGCGTAGCCAGCTCCTACGAGCAGTACTTC
>TRBV11-2|NA|NA|TRBJ2-1
CASSLWVEEVVNEQFF
TGTGCCAGCAGCCTGTGGGTGGAGGAGGTTGTCAATGAGCAGTTCTTC
>TRBV11-3|NA|NA|TRBJ2-4
CASSRTEHHPGVENIQYF
TGTGCCAGCAGCCGAACGGAGCATCATCCCGGTGTCGAAAACATTCAGTACTTC
>TRBV6-1|NA|NA|TRBJ1-1
CASSHTKTEAFF
TGTGCCAGCAGCCACACGAAGACAGAAGCTTTCTTT
>TRBV2|NA|NA|TRBJ2-4
CASSEAGEGSKNIQYF
TGTGCCAGCAGTGAAGCGGGAGAAGGGTCCAAAAACATTCAGTACTTC
>TRBV5-4|NA|TRBD2|TRBJ2-6
CASSLRASGSSGANVLTF
TGTGCCAGCAGCTTAAGGGCTAGCGGCAGCTCTGGGGCCAACGTCCTGACTTTC
>TRBV19|NA|TRBD2|TRBJ2-5
CASSIVTSGRMETQYF
TGTGCCAGTAGTATAGTCACTAGCGGGAGGATGGAGACCCAGTACTTC
>TRBV30|NA|TRBD2|TRBJ2-1
CAWSVMSSGKDEQFF
TGTGCCTGGAGTGTTATGTCTAGCGGGAAAGATGAGCAGTTCTTC
>TRBV19|NA|TRBD2|TRBJ2-1
CASGDLAAHYNEQFF
TGTGCCAGTGGAGACCTAGCGGCCCACTACAATGAGCAGTTCTTC
>TRBV6-4|NA|TRBD2|TRBJ2-1
CASSDTSSGSIGEQFF
TGTGCCAGCAGTGACACGTCTAGCGGGTCCATCGGGGAGCAGTTCTTC
>TRBV27|NA|NA|TRBJ1-5
CASSLRGSNQPQHF
TGTGCCAGCAGTTTAAGGGGTAGCAATCAGCCCCAGCATTTT
>TRBV2|NA|NA|TRBJ1-4
CASSVLSGDEKLFF
TGTGCCAGCAGTGTTTTGTCGGGAGATGAAAAACTGTTTTTT
>TRBV5-4|NA|TRBD2|TRBJ2-5
CASSLAVSGIQETQYF
TGTGCCAGCAGCTTGGCCGTTAGCGGGATCCAAGAGACCCAGTACTTC
>TRBV9|NA|NA|TRBJ1-2
CASSVGQGNYGYTF
TGTGCCAGCAGCGTAGGTCAGGGGAATTATGGCTACACCTTC
>TRBV27|NA|NA|TRBJ2-6
CASSGSPTGANVLTF
TGTGCCAGCAGTGGCTCACCCACTGGGGCCAACGTCCTGACTTTC
>TRBV5-6|NA|NA|TRBJ2-1
CASSLTTKYNEQFF
TGTGCCAGCAGCTTGACTACTAAGTACAATGAGCAGTTCTTC
>TRBV10-3|NA|TRBD2|TRBJ2-4
CAISAGENIQYF
TGTGCCATTTCGGCGGGGGAGAACATTCAGTACTTC
>TRBV11-2|NA|NA|TRBJ1-1
CASSLDGWNTEAFF
TGTGCCAGCAGCTTAGACGGTTGGAACACTGAAGCTTTCTTT
>TRBV9|NA|NA|TRBJ2-6
CASSVQGYGANVLTF
TGTGCCAGCAGCGTCCAGGGTTATGGGGCCAACGTCCTGACTTTC
>TRBV7-9|NA|NA|TRBJ2-4
CASSPGLNIQYF
TGTGCCAGCAGCCCCGGTTTGAACATTCAGTACTTC
>TRBV10-3|NA|NA|TRBJ1-1
CAIKPDGTGTEAFF
TGTGCCATCAAGCCAGACGGCACAGGCACTGAAGCTTTCTTT
>TRBV9|NA|NA|TRBJ2-7
CASSVGGLDYDQYF
TGTGCCAGCAGCGTAGGGGGACTCGACTACGACCAGTACTTC
>TRBV6-5|NA|NA|TRBJ1-5
CATGFNQPQHF
TGTGCAACAGGGTTCAATCAGCCCCAGCATTTT
>TRBV11-2|NA|NA|TRBJ1-1
CASSRTEYTEAFF
TGTGCCAGCAGTCGGACAGAGTACACTGAAGCTTTCTTT
>TRBV2|NA|NA|TRBJ1-2
CASSGPYGYTF
TGTGCCAGCAGTGGGCCCTATGGCTACACCTTC
>TRBV21-1|many|NA|TRBJ1-5
CASSQEPRRRVSTSNQPQHF
TGTGCCAGCAGCCAAGAACCTCGTCGACGGGTCTCCACTAGCAATCAGCCCCAGCATTTT
>TRBV4-3|NA|TRBD1|TRBJ1-5
CASSQDRDRPQHF
TGCGCCAGCAGCCAAGACAGGGACAGGCCCCAGCATTTT
>TRBV4-3|NA|NA|TRBJ2-7
CASSQGQFDYEQYF
TGCGCCAGCAGCCAAGGACAGTTTGATTACGAGCAGTACTTC
>TRBV5-4|NA|NA|TRBJ1-2
CASSAEPSGDGYTF
TGTGCCAGCAGCGCGGAACCATCAGGGGATGGCTACACCTTC
>TRBV2|once|NA|TRBJ2-1
CASRVTVLTYNEQFF
TGTGCCAGCAGAGTTACAGTGCTAACCTACAATGAGCAGTTCTTC
>TRBV29-1|NA|NA|TRBJ1-4
CSVALSPGHSIF
TGCAGCGTTGCGTTAAGTCCCGGACACAGCATTTTT
>TRBV19|NA|NA|TRBJ2-3
CASSKRERADTQYF
TGTGCCAGTAGTAAACGGGAGAGGGCAGATACGCAGTATTTT
>TRBV5-4|NA|TRBD2|TRBJ2-1
CASRSGLQYNEQFF
TGTGCCAGCAGGTCGGGACTACAATACAATGAGCAGTTCTTC
>TRBV14|NA|NA|TRBJ2-4
CASSQDLGSQGLNIQYF
TGTGCCAGCAGCCAAGATCTAGGAAGTCAGGGGTTGAACATTCAGTACTTC
>TRBV5-1|NA|TRBD1|TRBJ1-2
CASSLLGGGDYGYTF
TGCGCCAGCAGCTTGTTAGGGGGCGGAGACTATGGCTACACCTTC
>TRBV9|NA|NA|TRBJ2-3
CASSVVGTQYF
TGTGCCAGCAGCGTAGTCGGGACGCAGTATTTT
>TRBV19|NA|NA|TRBJ1-3
CATKSNTIYF
TGTGCCACCAAATCCAACACCATATATTTT
>TRBV7-9|NA|NA|TRBJ2-5
CASSLGASSRETQYF
TGTGCCAGCAGCTTAGGGGCCTCCTCGAGAGAGACCCAGTACTTC
>TRBV5-6|NA|TRBD1|TRBJ2-3
CASSFGTGGTDTQYF
TGTGCCAGCAGCTTCGGGACAGGGGGAACAGATACGCAGTATTTT
>TRBV7-3|NA|TRBD1|TRBJ1-2
CASSFGTGDGYTF
TGTGCCAGCAGCTTTGGGACAGGGGATGGCTACACCTTC
>TRBV4-2|NA|NA|TRBJ2-7
CASSHGVSYEQYF
TGTGCCAGCAGCCACGGGGTTTCCTACGAGCAGTACTTC
>TRBV19|NA|NA|TRBJ2-1
CASTRGRANNEQFF
TGTGCCAGTACCAGGGGCAGGGCCAACAATGAGCAGTTCTTC
>TRBV5-1|once|TRBD1|TRBJ2-7
CASSSTGGSYEQYF
TGCGCCAGCAGCTCGACAGGGGGGAGTTACGAGCAGTACTTC
>TRBV30|NA|NA|TRBJ2-7
CAWSVRKGFLEQYF
TGTGCCTGGAGTGTACGGAAGGGGTTCCTCGAGCAGTACTTC